The rows below give T cell receptor beta chains drawn from one sample of a study of CD8+ T cells in alopecia areata. Sequencing was performed with immunoSEQ multiplex PCR; in TCRdb, only in-frame clones are kept and a portion is missing. The sample has more than 95,000 clones; around 38% are singletons. The sample consisted of CD4+ T cells sorted from blood. The receptors shown here come from a human donor with alopecia areata. Both conserved end residues are part of each CDR3. The D gene is left open where the match is weak. Clone size is given for some rows only: seen once, a few or many times, or a class if the clone is expanded.

j_call | v_call | clone_size | d_call | cdr3_aa | cdr3_nt
TRBJ2-7 | TRBV6-5 | - | TRBD2 | CASSYSSTRGRTVFF | TGTGCCAGCAGTTACTCGTCCACCCGCGGGAGGACGGTGTTCTTC
TRBJ1-6 | TRBV5-1 | - | - | CATRSGVDSPLHF | TGCGCCACCCGGTCAGGGGTGGATTCACCCCTCCACTTT
TRBJ2-5 | TRBV5-1 | few | TRBD1 | CASSLWTGEETQYF | TGCGCCAGCAGCTTGTGGACAGGGGAAGAGACCCAGTACTTC
TRBJ2-7 | TRBV7-6 | - | TRBD1 | CASSRTGPYEQYF | TGTGCCAGCAGCCGGACAGGCCCCTACGAGCAGTACTTC
TRBJ2-1 | TRBV4-1 | few | - | CASSQADDFNEQFF | TGCGCCAGCAGCCAAGCTGACGATTTCAATGAGCAGTTCTTC
TRBJ2-7 | TRBV23-1 | - | - | CASSHPDYEQYF | TGCGCCAGCAGTCACCCGGACTACGAGCAGTACTTC
TRBJ2-1 | TRBV11-2 | - | - | CASSLGSSLATNEQFF | TGTGCCAGCAGCTTAGGCTCCTCTCTAGCTACCAATGAGCAGTTCTTC
TRBJ2-5 | TRBV25-1 | - | - | CASSDWTTQETQYF | TGTGCCAGCAGTGACTGGACTACCCAAGAGACCCAGTACTTC
TRBJ2-3 | TRBV10-3 | few | - | CAIRSDREGDTQYF | TGTGCCATCAGAAGCGACAGGGAGGGAGATACGCAGTATTTT
TRBJ2-7 | TRBV19 | - | TRBD1 | CASSIATGIRDEQYF | TGTGCCAGTAGTATAGCGACAGGGATACGGGACGAGCAGTACTTC
TRBJ2-5 | TRBV18 | - | - | CASSQADSQETQYF | TGTGCCAGCTCACAAGCGGACAGCCAAGAGACCCAGTACTTC
TRBJ2-3 | TRBV7-2 | - | TRBD2 | CASRTSGSMGADTQYF | TGTGCCAGCAGGACTAGCGGGAGTATGGGCGCAGATACGCAGTATTTT
TRBJ2-4 | TRBV11-2 | few | - | CASSLGSALGPYIQYF | TGTGCCAGCAGCTTAGGGAGCGCTCTCGGACCGTACATTCAGTACTTC
TRBJ1-4 | TRBV27 | few | - | CASSSANEKLFF | TGTGCCAGCAGTTCTGCTAATGAAAAACTGTTTTTT
TRBJ1-1 | TRBV11-2 | once | - | CASSPVNTEAFF | TGTGCCAGCAGCCCCGTGAACACTGAAGCTTTCTTT
TRBJ2-3 | TRBV10-1 | few | - | CASSESLFGSTDTQYF | TGCGCCAGCAGTGAGTCCCTTTTTGGAAGCACAGATACGCAGTATTTT
TRBJ2-2 | TRBV29-1 | - | - | CSATDKPNTGELFF | TGCAGCGCAACCGACAAGCCGAACACCGGGGAGCTGTTTTTT